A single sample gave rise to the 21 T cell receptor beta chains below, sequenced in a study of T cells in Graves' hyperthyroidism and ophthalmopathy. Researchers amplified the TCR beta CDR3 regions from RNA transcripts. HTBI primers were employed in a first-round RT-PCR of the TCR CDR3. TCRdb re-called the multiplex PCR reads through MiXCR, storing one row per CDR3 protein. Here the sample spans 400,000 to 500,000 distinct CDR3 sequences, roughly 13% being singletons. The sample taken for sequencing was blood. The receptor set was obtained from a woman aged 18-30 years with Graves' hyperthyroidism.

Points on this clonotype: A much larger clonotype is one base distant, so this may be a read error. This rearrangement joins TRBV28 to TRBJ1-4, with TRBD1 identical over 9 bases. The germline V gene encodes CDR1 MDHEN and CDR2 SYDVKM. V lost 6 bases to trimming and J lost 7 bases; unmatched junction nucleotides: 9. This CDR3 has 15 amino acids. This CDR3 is CASRPRDRVSEKLFF. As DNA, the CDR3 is TGTGCCAGCAGACCCCGGGACAGGGTGAGTGAAAAACTGTTTTTT.

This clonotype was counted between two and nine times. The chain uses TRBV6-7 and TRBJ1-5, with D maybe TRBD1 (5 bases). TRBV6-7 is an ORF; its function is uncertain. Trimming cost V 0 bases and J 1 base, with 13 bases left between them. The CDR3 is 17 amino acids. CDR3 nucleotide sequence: TGTGCCAGCAGTTACTCACCTAAGGGGTTGAGCAATCAGCCCCAGCATTTT. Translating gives CASSYSPKGLSNQPQHF.

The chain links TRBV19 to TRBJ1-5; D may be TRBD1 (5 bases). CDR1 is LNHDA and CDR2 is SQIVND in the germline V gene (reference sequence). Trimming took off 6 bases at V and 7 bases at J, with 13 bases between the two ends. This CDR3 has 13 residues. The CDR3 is CASSQQKGQPQHF. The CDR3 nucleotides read TGTGCCAGTAGCCAACAAAAGGGGCAGCCCCAGCATTTT.

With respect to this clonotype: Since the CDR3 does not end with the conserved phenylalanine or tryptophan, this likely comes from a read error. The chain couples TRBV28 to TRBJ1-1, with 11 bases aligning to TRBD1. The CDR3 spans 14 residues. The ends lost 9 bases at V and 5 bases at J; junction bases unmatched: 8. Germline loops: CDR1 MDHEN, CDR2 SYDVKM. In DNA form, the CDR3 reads TGTGCCAGTACCGGGACAGGGGGGGATACTGAAGCTTTCCTT. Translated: CASTGTGGDTEAFL.

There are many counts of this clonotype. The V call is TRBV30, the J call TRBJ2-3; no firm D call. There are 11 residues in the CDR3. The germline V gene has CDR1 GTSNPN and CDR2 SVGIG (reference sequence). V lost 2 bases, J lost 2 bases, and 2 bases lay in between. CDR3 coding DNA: TGTGCCTGGAGTTTCACAGATACGCAGTATTTT. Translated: CAWSFTDTQYF.

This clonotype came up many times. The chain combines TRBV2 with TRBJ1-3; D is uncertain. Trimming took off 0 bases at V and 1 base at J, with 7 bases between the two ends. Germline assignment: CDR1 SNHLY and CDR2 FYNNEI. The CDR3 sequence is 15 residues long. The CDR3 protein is CASSEALGSGNTIYF. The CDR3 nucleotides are TGTGCCAGCAGTGAAGCTTTAGGGTCTGGAAACACCATATATTTT.

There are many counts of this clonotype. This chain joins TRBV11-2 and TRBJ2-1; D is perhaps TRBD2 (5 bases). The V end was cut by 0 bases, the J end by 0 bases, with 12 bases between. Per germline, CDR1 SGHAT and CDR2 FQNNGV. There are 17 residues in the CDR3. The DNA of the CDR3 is TGTGCCAGCAGCTTAGATCCGGAGCGGTCCTCCTACAATGAGCAGTTCTTC. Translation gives CASSLDPERSSYNEQFF.

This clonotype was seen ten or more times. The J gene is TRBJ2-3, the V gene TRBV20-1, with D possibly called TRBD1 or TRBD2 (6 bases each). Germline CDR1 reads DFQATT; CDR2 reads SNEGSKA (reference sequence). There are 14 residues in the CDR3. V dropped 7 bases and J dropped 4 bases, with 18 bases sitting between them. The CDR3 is CSVTSGRGADTQYF. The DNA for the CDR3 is TGCAGTGTCACGAGCGGAAGGGGGGCAGATACGCAGTATTTT.

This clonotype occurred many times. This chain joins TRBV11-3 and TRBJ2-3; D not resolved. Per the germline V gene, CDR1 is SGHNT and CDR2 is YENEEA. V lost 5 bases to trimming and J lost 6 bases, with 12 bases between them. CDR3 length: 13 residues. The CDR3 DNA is TGTGCCAGCAGCAAGGAAGAGATGGATACGCAGTATTTT. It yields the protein CASSKEEMDTQYF.

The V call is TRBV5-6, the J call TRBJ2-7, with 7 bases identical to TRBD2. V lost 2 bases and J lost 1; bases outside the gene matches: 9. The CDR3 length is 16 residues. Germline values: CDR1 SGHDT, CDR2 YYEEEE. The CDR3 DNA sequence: TGTGCCAGCAGCTTCGTAGGCGGGAGCGGGTCCTACGAGCAGTACTTC. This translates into CASSFVGGSGSYEQYF.

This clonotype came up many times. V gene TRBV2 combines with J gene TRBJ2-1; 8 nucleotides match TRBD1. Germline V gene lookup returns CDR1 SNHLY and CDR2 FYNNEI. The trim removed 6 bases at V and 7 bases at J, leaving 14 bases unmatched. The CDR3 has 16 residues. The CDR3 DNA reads TGTGCCAGCAGCCGGACAGGGCGAGCAGGGGAGAATGAGCAGTTCTTC. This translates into CASSRTGRAGENEQFF.

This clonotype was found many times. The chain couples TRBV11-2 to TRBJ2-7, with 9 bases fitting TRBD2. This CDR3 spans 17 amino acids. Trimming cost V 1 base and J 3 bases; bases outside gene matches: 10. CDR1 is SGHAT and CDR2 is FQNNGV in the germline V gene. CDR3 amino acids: CASSLVSGGRDDYEQYF. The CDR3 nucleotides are TGTGCCAGCAGCTTAGTGTCCGGCGGGAGGGACGACTACGAGCAGTACTTC.

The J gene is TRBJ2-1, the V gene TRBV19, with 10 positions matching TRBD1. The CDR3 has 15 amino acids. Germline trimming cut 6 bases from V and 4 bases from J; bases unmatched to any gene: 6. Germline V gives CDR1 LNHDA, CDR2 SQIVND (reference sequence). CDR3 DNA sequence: TGTGCCAGTAGGAATACGGACAGGGGGTACAATGAGCAGTTCTTC. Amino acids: CASRNTDRGYNEQFF.

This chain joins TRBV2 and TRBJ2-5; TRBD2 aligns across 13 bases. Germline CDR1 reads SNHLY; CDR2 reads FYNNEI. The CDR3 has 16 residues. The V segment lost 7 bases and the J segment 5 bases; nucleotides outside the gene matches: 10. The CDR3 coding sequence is TGTGCCAGCAACGATCGGACTAGCGGGAGTCTGGAGACCCAGTACTTC. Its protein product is CASNDRTSGSLETQYF.

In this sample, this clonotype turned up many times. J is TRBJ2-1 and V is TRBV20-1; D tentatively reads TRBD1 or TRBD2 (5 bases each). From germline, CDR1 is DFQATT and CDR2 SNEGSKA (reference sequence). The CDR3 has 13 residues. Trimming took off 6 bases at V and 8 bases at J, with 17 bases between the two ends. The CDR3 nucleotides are TGCAGTGCCGGGACCCTGGGTGGCGATGAGCAGTTCTTC. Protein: CSAGTLGGDEQFF.

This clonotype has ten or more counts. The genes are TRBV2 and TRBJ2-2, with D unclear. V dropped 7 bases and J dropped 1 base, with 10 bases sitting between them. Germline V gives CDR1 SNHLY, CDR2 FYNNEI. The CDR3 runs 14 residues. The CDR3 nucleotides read TGTGCCAGCATAATGAGAGAGAACACCGGGGAGCTGTTTTTT. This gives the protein CASIMRENTGELFF.

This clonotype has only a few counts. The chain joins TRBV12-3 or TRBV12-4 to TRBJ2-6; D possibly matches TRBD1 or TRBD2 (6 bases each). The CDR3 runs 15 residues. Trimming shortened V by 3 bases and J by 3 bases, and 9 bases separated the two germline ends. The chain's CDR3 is CASSFGGGGANVLTF. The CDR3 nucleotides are TGTGCCAGCAGTTTTGGAGGGGGTGGGGCCAACGTCCTGACTTTC.

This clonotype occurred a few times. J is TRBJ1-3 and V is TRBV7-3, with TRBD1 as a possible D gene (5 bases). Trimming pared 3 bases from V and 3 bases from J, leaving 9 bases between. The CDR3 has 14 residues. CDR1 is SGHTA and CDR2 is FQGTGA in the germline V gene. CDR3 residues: CASSLDIYGNTIYF. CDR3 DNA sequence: TGTGCCAGCAGCTTGGACATCTATGGAAACACCATATATTTT.

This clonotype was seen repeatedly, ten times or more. The CDR3 region has the DNA TGTGCCAGCAGTTTCTCCCCGGGACTAGCGGGAGGTGGTGAGCAGTTCTTC. Protein: CASSFSPGLAGGGEQFF. The chain joins TRBV12-3 or TRBV12-4 to TRBJ2-1, with 15 bases identical to TRBD2. J was trimmed by 9 bases and V by 3 bases; bases with no gene match: 9. The CDR3 extends over 17 amino acids.

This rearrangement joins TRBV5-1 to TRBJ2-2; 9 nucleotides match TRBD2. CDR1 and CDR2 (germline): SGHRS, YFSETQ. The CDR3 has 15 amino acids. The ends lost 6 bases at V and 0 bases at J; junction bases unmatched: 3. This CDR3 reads CASMTSGANTGELFF. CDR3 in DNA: TGCGCCAGCATGACTAGCGGTGCGAACACCGGGGAGCTGTTTTTT.

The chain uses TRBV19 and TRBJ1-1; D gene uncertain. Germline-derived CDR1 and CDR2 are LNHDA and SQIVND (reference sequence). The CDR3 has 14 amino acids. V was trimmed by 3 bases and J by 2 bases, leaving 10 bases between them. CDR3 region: CASSIGPGNTEAFF. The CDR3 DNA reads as TGTGCCAGTAGTATCGGGCCGGGAAACACTGAAGCTTTCTTT.